This T cell receptor (beta chain) stems from a study of regulatory T cells in long-lasting Graves disease. This clonotype was counted a few times. Its antigen is unidentified. Study-wide results and caveats: Persistent disease was characterized by preferential usage of TRBV28, TRBJ1-2 and TRBJ2-5.

Time point defined: persistent/refractory GD, antithyroid drugs over 5 years with positive TRAb. PBMC-extracted RNA yielded the TCR library. TCR beta libraries were built with iRepertoire HTBI primers and Arm-PCR of CDR3 regions. Via MiXCR, TCRdb re-called the multiplex PCR reads, giving one row per CDR3 protein. The repertoire holds nearly 350,000 distinct CDR3 sequences, 15% to 20% seen once, with around 30% in the top ten. This CDR3 has 16 residues. Germline lookup yields CDR1 SEHNR and CDR2 FQNEAQ (reference sequence). V lost 1 base, J lost 0 bases, and 4 bases stayed unmatched. Material: peripheral blood mononuclear cells (PBMCs), obtained when the disease was refractory, from a patient treated with antithyroid drugs. The source of this sequence is a female donor with Graves disease. This chain connects TRBV7-9 to TRBJ2-7, with 9 bases aligning to TRBD1. CDR3 nucleotides: TGTGCCAGCAGCTTAGATCCGGGACAGGGCTCCTACGAGCAGTACTTC. This gives the protein CASSLDPGQGSYEQYF.